This T cell receptor beta chain was captured in a study of shared clonotypes between healthy human individuals. Donation came from healthy HIV-negative adults that had no recent acute infections or vaccinations. All participating donors were Caucasian adults from Nashville, Tennessee. For this clone: Its antigen is not known.

The germline V gene has CDR1 KGHSH and CDR2 LQKENI. V lost 2 bases to trimming and J lost 4 bases; unmatched junction nucleotides: 10. CDR3 length: 16 amino acids. The method was immunoSEQ multiplex PCR; TCRdb's version includes in-frame clones alone and lacks a portion of them. The sample includes around 1.4 million clones, around 98.5% of them seen just once. Study observations and caveats: Sampling covered blood only; tissue repertoires likely differ.

The V and J genes are TRBV18 and TRBJ2-7; TRBD2 matches 8 bases. The origin of this receptor is a man between 25 and 39 years old in good health. What was sequenced was naive CD4+ T cells sorted from blood. Subset given: CD45RA+ positively selected. The CDR3 nucleotides read TGTGCCAGCTCACCATGGGAGATAGCGGGACGGTACGAGCAGTACTTC. It yields the protein CASSPWEIAGRYEQYF.